Following are 21 T cell receptor beta chains from one sample sequenced in a study of cytomegalovirus exposure and HLA in healthy donors. With 60 Vbeta and 13 Jbeta primers, the PCR was carried out. Sequenced by immunoSEQ multiplex PCR; TCRdb stores in-frame clones only, minus some. This table has over 110,000 clones, around four fifths appearing once. The sequenced sample was PBMCs. The receptors originated from a female donor in good health and CMV-seronegative.

This clone was recorded a few times. V usage is TRBV5-4 and J usage is TRBJ1-3; D gene unclear. CDR1 is SGHNT and CDR2 is YYREEE in the germline V gene (reference sequence). This CDR3 region has 16 residues. Trimming cost V 0 bases and J 2 bases, with 12 bases left between them. The chain's CDR3 is CASSLARWAPGNTIYF. The CDR3 region has the DNA TGTGCCAGCAGCTTGGCCCGTTGGGCACCTGGAAACACCATATATTTT.

This clone came up once. The chain combines TRBV7-8 with TRBJ1-2, with D unclear. Germline CDR1 and CDR2: SGHVS and FQNEAQ. V gave up 1 base and J gave up 2 bases, with 14 bases separating them. This CDR3 spans 16 amino acids. The CDR3 region is CASSLDSAIRNYGYTF. In DNA form, the CDR3 reads TGTGCCAGCAGCTTAGATTCAGCGATTCGGAACTATGGCTACACCTTC.

The CDR3 region is CASSQGGLAGVSDTQYF. The CDR3 nucleotides read TGCGCCAGCAGCCAAGGGGGACTAGCGGGAGTCTCAGATACGCAGTATTTT. V gene TRBV4-1 combines with J gene TRBJ2-3, with TRBD2 matching 14 bases. V lost 1 base, J lost 4 bases, and 4 bases stayed unmatched. In germline, CDR1 is MGHRA, CDR2 YSYEKL. CDR3 length: 17 amino acids.

This clone was observed once. The rearrangement uses TRBV4-1 and TRBJ1-5; D remains ambiguous. The V gene lost 2 bases and the J gene lost 2 bases, with 10 bases spanning the gap. Per the germline V gene, CDR1 is MGHRA and CDR2 is YSYEKL. This CDR3 has 15 residues. The CDR3 nucleotides are TGCGCCAGCAGCCAAACCCATAGAGGCAATCAGCCCCAGCATTTT. Translation gives CASSQTHRGNQPQHF.

V usage is TRBV19 and J usage is TRBJ2-1; the match to TRBD2 covers 11 bases. This CDR3 has 15 residues. Germline V CDR1 and CDR2: LNHDA, SQIVND (reference sequence). The V segment lost 3 bases and the J segment 6 bases; nucleotides outside the gene matches: 4. CDR3 nucleotides: TGTGCCAGTAGTATTCTAGCGGGAGGCCTCAATGAGCAGTTCTTC. Its translation: CASSILAGGLNEQFF. Supplemented by reference TRBV19 and TRBJ2-1, the full variable domain reads DGGITQSPKYLFRKEGQNVTLSCEQNLNHDAMYWYRQDPGQGLRLIYYSQIVNDFQKGDIAEGYSVSREKKESFPLTVTSAQKNPTAFYLCASSILAGGLNEQFFGPGTRLTVL.

The chain uses TRBV19 and TRBJ1-1, with D possibly TRBD1 on 6 matching bases. The germline gives CDR1 LNHDA, CDR2 SQIVND (reference sequence). V gave up 5 bases and J gave up 6 bases, with 16 bases separating them. This CDR3 region has 14 residues. In nucleotides, the CDR3 is TGTGCCAGTAGTTTAAACCAGGGGAAGGCTGAAGCTTTCTTT. Amino acid sequence: CASSLNQGKAEAFF.

The chain recombines TRBV9 with TRBJ1-5; D is unclear. Trimming cost V 0 bases and J 9 bases, with 10 bases left between them. Germline V gene lookup returns CDR1 SGDLS and CDR2 YYNGEE. The length of the CDR3 is 13 residues. CDR3 protein: CASSVATGRPQHF. For the CDR3, the DNA is TGTGCCAGCAGCGTAGCTACTGGGAGGCCCCAGCATTTT.

This clone was seen a handful of times. This chain joins TRBV4-2 and TRBJ1-1, with a weak D call TRBD1 (6 bases). The V gene's germline CDR1 is LGHNA and CDR2 YNFKEQ. This CDR3 is 15 amino acids long. Deletions cut 2 bases from V and 0 bases from J, with 10 bases between. CDR3 sequence reads: CASSQRQVMNTEAFF. The DNA of the CDR3 is TGTGCCAGCAGCCAACGACAGGTTATGAACACTGAAGCTTTCTTT.

The gene calls are TRBV19 and TRBJ2-2, with 8 bases identical to TRBD2. This CDR3 spans 15 amino acids. With V trimmed by 6 bases and J by 1 base, 4 bases remained unmatched. Per the germline V gene, CDR1 is LNHDA and CDR2 is SQIVND (reference sequence). The CDR3 region has the DNA TGTGCCAGTAGGACTAGCGTTGGGAACACCGGGGAGCTGTTTTTT. Protein product: CASRTSVGNTGELFF.

The chain carries TRBV27 and TRBJ2-1, with D possibly being TRBD1 (6 bases). Germline CDR1 and CDR2: MNHEY and SMNVEV (reference sequence). The CDR3 spans 15 residues. The V end lost 6 bases, the J end lost 1 base, and 13 bases lay between the germline ends. The CDR3 protein is CASRRRDRSYNEQFF. CDR3 coding DNA: TGTGCCAGCAGGCGCCGAGACAGGTCCTACAATGAGCAGTTCTTC.

The chain recombines TRBV28 with TRBJ2-3; 9 nucleotides line up with TRBD2. The CDR3 extends over 15 amino acids. The germline CDR1 and CDR2 sequences are MDHEN and SYDVKM. J gave up 6 bases and V 4 bases, and 8 bases lay outside the gene matches. In DNA, the CDR3 is TGTGCCAGCAGTTCTGCGAGGACTAGCGCGGATACGCAGTATTTT. Its translation is CASSSARTSADTQYF.

Turning to this clone: Mismatch with germline at one junction end may stem from a read error. The gene calls are TRBV7-9 and TRBJ1-2; D perhaps matches TRBD1 (6 bases). CDR3 length: 15 amino acids. Germline CDR1 and CDR2: SEHNR and FQNEAQ (reference sequence). CDR3 in amino acids: CSSSLRAGAFYGYTF. The CDR3 DNA follows: TGTTCCAGCAGCCTCAGGGCGGGGGCGTTTTATGGCTACACCTTC.

The chain combines TRBV28 with TRBJ2-1; tentatively, D is TRBD2 (5 bases). Germline V gives CDR1 MDHEN, CDR2 SYDVKM. The CDR3 consists of 15 residues. V dropped 6 bases and J dropped 0 bases, with 12 bases sitting between them. Here the CDR3 reads CASREVPSSYNEQFF. The CDR3 nucleotides read TGTGCCAGCAGGGAGGTCCCTAGCTCCTACAATGAGCAGTTCTTC.

This chain links TRBV6-6 with TRBJ1-3, with D tentatively TRBD1 (5 bases). The ends were cut back, 3 bases at V and 4 bases at J, with 16 bases in the middle. Germline-derived CDR1 and CDR2 are MNHNY and SVGAGI (reference sequence). This CDR3 spans 16 amino acids. The CDR3 loop reads CASSYGQGGAGNTIYF. DNA of the CDR3: TGTGCCAGCAGTTATGGTCAGGGTGGCGCAGGAAACACCATATATTTT.

The chain uses TRBV7-4 and TRBJ1-4; TRBD1 agrees at 7 bases. The germline V gene encodes CDR1 SGHVT and CDR2 SQSDAQ. The length of the CDR3 is 16 residues. V was pared by 1 base and J by 7 bases, with 9 bases of the junction left unmatched. This chain's CDR3 is CASSLGLQGGGEKLFF. CDR3 bases: TGTGCCAGCAGCTTAGGGTTGCAGGGGGGAGGTGAAAAACTGTTTTTT.

This rearrangement joins TRBV19 to TRBJ1-5; the match to TRBD1 covers 7 bases. The length of the CDR3 is 15 residues. Germline V gives CDR1 LNHDA, CDR2 SQIVND (reference sequence). V was pared by 3 bases and J by 5 bases, with 7 bases of the junction left unmatched. CDR3 amino acids: CASSMIPGQYQPQHF. The CDR3 DNA sequence: TGTGCCAGTAGTATGATCCCGGGACAGTATCAGCCCCAGCATTTT. Filled out from reference TRBV19 and TRBJ1-5, the complete variable domain reads DGGITQSPKYLFRKEGQNVTLSCEQNLNHDAMYWYRQDPGQGLRLIYYSQIVNDFQKGDIAEGYSVSREKKESFPLTVTSAQKNPTAFYLCASSMIPGQYQPQHFGDGTRLSIL.

A single count supports this clone. This sequence joins TRBV28 and TRBJ1-5, with unresolved D. The V and J ends lost 3 bases and 4 bases respectively, with 7 bases between them. This CDR3 comprises 13 residues. The V gene's germline CDR1 is MDHEN and CDR2 SYDVKM. CDR3 in DNA: TGTGCCAGCAGTTTCGGCGGGAATCAGCCCCAGCATTTT. It yields the protein CASSFGGNQPQHF.

The genes are TRBV5-4 and TRBJ2-1, with D possibly being TRBD1 (5 bases). Germline-derived CDR1 and CDR2 are SGHNT and YYREEE (reference sequence). The CDR3 runs to 16 residues. V was pared by 5 bases and J by 4 bases, with 19 bases between. The CDR3 DNA follows: TGTGCCAGCAGGAAGATTGACAGTAGAGCTTACAATGAGCAGTTCTTC. As protein: CASRKIDSRAYNEQFF.

This clone has just a few counts. The chain couples TRBV5-5 to TRBJ1-1, with unresolved D. V was trimmed by 0 bases and J by 0 bases, leaving 6 bases between them. Germline CDR1 and CDR2: SGHKS and YYEKEE (reference sequence). The CDR3 totals 14 residues. CDR3 amino acids: CASSLGGLNTEAFF. As DNA, the CDR3 is TGTGCCAGCAGCTTGGGCGGGTTGAACACTGAAGCTTTCTTT.

Comment on this clone: One end of the junction varies from germline; a read error may be responsible. The chain couples TRBV19 to TRBJ1-2, with D hard to call. CDR3 length: 13 amino acids. The germline V gene encodes CDR1 LNHDA and CDR2 SQIVND (reference sequence). CDR3 nucleotides: TGTGCCAGTACCTCCCTCCTGACATCTGGCTACCCCTTC. Translation gives CASTSLLTSGYPF.

The chain carries TRBV2 and TRBJ2-5, with a tentative D call TRBD1 (6 bases). The J call may not be correct, given that the DNA end is closer to TRBJ2-7. This CDR3 is 16 amino acids long. Germline V gives CDR1 SNHLY, CDR2 FYNNEI. The CDR3 region has the DNA TGTGCCAGCAGTGTGGGGGCGGTTTTGTGGCCCTACGAGCAGTACTTC. It is translated as CASSVGAVLWPYEQYF.